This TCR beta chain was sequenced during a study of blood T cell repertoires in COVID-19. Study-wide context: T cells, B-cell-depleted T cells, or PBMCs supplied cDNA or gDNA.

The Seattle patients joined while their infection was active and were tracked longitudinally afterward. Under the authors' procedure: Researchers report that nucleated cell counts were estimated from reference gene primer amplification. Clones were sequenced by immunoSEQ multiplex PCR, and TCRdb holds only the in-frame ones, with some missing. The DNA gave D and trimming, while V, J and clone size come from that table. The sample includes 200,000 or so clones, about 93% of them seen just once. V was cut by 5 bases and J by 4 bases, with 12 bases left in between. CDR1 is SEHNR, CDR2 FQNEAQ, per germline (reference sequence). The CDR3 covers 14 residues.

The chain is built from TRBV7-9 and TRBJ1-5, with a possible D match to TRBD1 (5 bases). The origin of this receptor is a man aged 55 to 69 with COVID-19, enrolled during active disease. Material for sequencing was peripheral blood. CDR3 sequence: CASSPGGINQPQHF. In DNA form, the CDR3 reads TGTGCCAGCAGCCCCGGGGGGATTAATCAGCCCCAGCATTTT.